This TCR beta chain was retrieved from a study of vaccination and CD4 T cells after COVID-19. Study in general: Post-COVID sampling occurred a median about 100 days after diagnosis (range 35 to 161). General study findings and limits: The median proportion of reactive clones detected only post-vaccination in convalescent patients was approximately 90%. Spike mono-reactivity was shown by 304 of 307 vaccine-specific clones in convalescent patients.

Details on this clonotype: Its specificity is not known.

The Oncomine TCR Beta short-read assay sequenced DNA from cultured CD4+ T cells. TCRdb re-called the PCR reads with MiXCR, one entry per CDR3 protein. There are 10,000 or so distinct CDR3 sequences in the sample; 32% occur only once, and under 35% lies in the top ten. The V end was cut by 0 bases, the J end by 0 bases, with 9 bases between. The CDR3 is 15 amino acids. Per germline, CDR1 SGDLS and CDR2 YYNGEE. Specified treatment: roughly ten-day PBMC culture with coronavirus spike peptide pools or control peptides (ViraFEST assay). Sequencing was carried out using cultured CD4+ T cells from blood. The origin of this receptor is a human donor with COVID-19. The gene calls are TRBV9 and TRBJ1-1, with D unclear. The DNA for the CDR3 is TGTGCCAGCAGCGTAGGCTACGGTATGAACACTGAAGCTTTCTTT. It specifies CASSVGYGMNTEAFF.